These T cell receptor beta chains were read from a single sample in a study of PD-1 blockade in classical Hodgkin lymphoma. Libraries were prepared by immunoSEQ multiplex PCR; TCRdb keeps only in-frame clonotypes and omits some of them. The table includes about 25,000 clones, less than 75% detected once. Sequencing used peripheral blood mononuclear cells (PBMCs), obtained before the fourth cycle of nivolumab. These receptor sequences come from a human donor with classical Hodgkin lymphoma. Each CDR3 is given with its conserved first and last residue. D genes are given only for firm matches. Size values are once, few and many counts, or a class for expanded clones, and some rows have none.

cdr3_nt | cdr3_aa | j_call | clone_size | d_call | v_call
TGTGCCAGCAGCTTAGAAACGTCTCATCCGCAGTATTTT | CASSLETSHPQYF | TRBJ2-3 | . | . | TRBV11-2
TGCGCCAGCAGCCAAGAAGCACAGGCAAACTATGGCTACACCTTC | CASSQEAQANYGYTF | TRBJ1-2 | few | . | TRBV4-1
TGTGCCAACAGCTTGGCGGGGGCGATCAATGAGCAGTTCTTC | CANSLAGAINEQFF | TRBJ2-1 | . | . | TRBV5-6
TGCGCCAGCAGCCAGATGGGGGGAAGTGGTGAAAAACTGTTTTTT | CASSQMGGSGEKLFF | TRBJ1-4 | . | . | TRBV5-1
TGTGCCAGCAGCCAGGGGTCCCGTGAGCAGTTCTTC | CASSQGSREQFF | TRBJ2-1 | . | . | TRBV6-6
TGTGCCAGCAGCGTCCCCGGGACAGGGGGAAATGGCTACACCTTC | CASSVPGTGGNGYTF | TRBJ1-2 | once | TRBD1 | TRBV9
TGTGCCAGCAGCCCCCCTACTAGCCCAGAGACCCAGTACTTC | CASSPPTSPETQYF | TRBJ2-5 | . | . | TRBV7-9
TGCGCCAGCAGCCAAGATCAGGGTAATGGCTACACCTTC | CASSQDQGNGYTF | TRBJ1-2 | . | . | TRBV4-1
TGTGCCAGCGGCCTTCTGACACTAGGCGATACGCAGTATTTT | CASGLLTLGDTQYF | TRBJ2-3 | . | . | TRBV11-1
TGCGCCAGCAGCCAAGATCCCCCCCACCTGGCAGGGGGCCTGACCAACTATGGCTACACCTTC | CASSQDPPHLAGGLTNYGYTF | TRBJ1-2 | few | TRBD1 | TRBV4-1
TGTGCCAGCAGTGAAGATGGGCGGGGGAGTGCCGATACGCAGTATTTT | CASSEDGRGSADTQYF | TRBJ2-3 | . | TRBD2 | TRBV2
TGTGCCAGCAGTTTTGTACGGGACTTTTCGATTGAAAAACTGTTTTTT | CASSFVRDFSIEKLFF | TRBJ1-4 | . | . | TRBV27
TGTGCCAGCAGTCGGACTATTTCTAGCACAGATACGCAATATTTT | CASSRTISSTDTQYF | TRBJ2-3 | . | . | TRBV7-9
TGTGCCAGCAGTACCGCCTGGTCAGTGAGCTCCTACGAGCAGTACTTC | CASSTAWSVSSYEQYF | TRBJ2-7 | medium-sized | . | TRBV28
TGTGCCAGCAGCTCCACCGACAGGGGGCTAATGGTGGGAAACACCATATATTTT | CASSSTDRGLMVGNTIYF | TRBJ1-3 | . | TRBD1 | TRBV7-9
TGTGCCAGCAGTTTAATAGGGAACATTCAGTACTTC | CASSLIGNIQYF | TRBJ2-4 | . | . | TRBV28
TGCGCCAGCAGCCAAGAACGCAGCAGGGGGCGTACCGGGGAGCTGTTTTTT | CASSQERSRGRTGELFF | TRBJ2-2 | . | TRBD1 | TRBV4-1
TGCAGCGTTGGTGGGACCATGAACACTGAAGCTTTCTTT | CSVGGTMNTEAFF | TRBJ1-1 | . | . | TRBV29-1
TGTGCCAGCAGCTTATCCAAGGGAGGGTTCCCTGAAGCTTTCTTT | CASSLSKGGFPEAFF | TRBJ1-1 | medium-sized | . | TRBV7-2
TGTGCCAGCAGCTTATCGAACACCGGGGAGCTGTTTTTT | CASSLSNTGELFF | TRBJ2-2 | . | . | TRBV7-6
TGTGCCACCAGCAGAGAGAGGGCTTCGGAACAGTTCTTC | CATSRERASEQFF | TRBJ2-1 | . | . | TRBV15
TGTGCCAGCAGTTCGACAGGGGGTCGATCCTCTGGGGCCAACGTCCTGACTTTC | CASSSTGGRSSGANVLTF | TRBJ2-6 | . | TRBD1 | TRBV5-6
TGTGCCAGCAGCCAAGATAGGCACGCGGGGGGGCAAGGAGATACGCAGTATTTT | CASSQDRHAGGQGDTQYF | TRBJ2-3 | . | TRBD2 | TRBV4-2
TGTGCCAGCAGCTTAACGGGAGTCCGGGACCCACTCCACTTT | CASSLTGVRDPLHF | TRBJ1-6 | . | . | TRBV7-3
TGCAGCGTTGAAGGGCATACAGGGCTCTATGGCTACACCTTC | CSVEGHTGLYGYTF | TRBJ1-2 | few | . | TRBV29-1
TGTGCCAGCAGTGAAGCCTACAATGAGCAGTTCTTC | CASSEAYNEQFF | TRBJ2-1 | . | . | TRBV2
TGTGCCAGTAAGGAGGCGGGGTCCCTCCTCGAGCAGTACTTC | CASKEAGSLLEQYF | TRBJ2-7 | . | . | TRBV19
TGCAGCGTTGAGGGGGGACTAGCGGGGGTTAGGGCGCAGTATTTT | CSVEGGLAGVRAQYF | TRBJ2-3 | once | TRBD2 | TRBV29-1
TGTGCCAGCAGCTCCGCCGGGAATCATGGTGAGCAGTTCTTC | CASSSAGNHGEQFF | TRBJ2-1 | . | . | TRBV11-1
TGTGCCAGCAGTTTAGGGGGACGCGGGGACATTCAGTACTTC | CASSLGGRGDIQYF | TRBJ2-4 | . | . | TRBV28
TGCGCCAGCAGCTTGGTTGCAGGTCACACCGGGGAGCTGTTTTTT | CASSLVAGHTGELFF | TRBJ2-2 | . | . | TRBV5-1
TGTGCCTGGAGAACCGAGGCGGATACGCAGTATTTT | CAWRTEADTQYF | TRBJ2-3 | . | . | TRBV30
TGTGCCAGCAGCTTGGCAGGTTTAGGTTCACCCCTCCACTTT | CASSLAGLGSPLHF | TRBJ1-6 | . | . | TRBV5-6
TGCGCCAGCAGACGGACTAGCGGGGACTACAATGAGCAGTTCTTC | CASRRTSGDYNEQFF | TRBJ2-1 | . | TRBD2 | TRBV5-1
TGTGCCATCAGTGAAGGCGGGTCGGGCAATCAGCCCCAGCATTTT | CAISEGGSGNQPQHF | TRBJ1-5 | . | . | TRBV10-3
TGCGCCAGCAGTGAACGCGAGGGGACTGAAGCTTTCTTT | CASSEREGTEAFF | TRBJ1-1 | . | . | TRBV10-1
TGTGCCAGCAGCGCTCGGATAAACACTGAAGCTTTCTTT | CASSARINTEAFF | TRBJ1-1 | . | . | TRBV2
TGTGCCAGCTATAGACTAGCGGGGGGGTACAATGAGCAGTTCTTC | CASYRLAGGYNEQFF | TRBJ2-1 | . | TRBD2 | TRBV2
TGCGCCAGCAGTCATCCGACAGGGTGGTCTGAAAAACTGTTTTTT | CASSHPTGWSEKLFF | TRBJ1-4 | . | TRBD1 | TRBV23-1
TGTGCCAGCAGTGCCACAGGGGGCGCGAGCACAGATACGCAGTATTTT | CASSATGGASTDTQYF | TRBJ2-3 | . | TRBD1 | TRBV6-4
TGCGCCAGCAGATGCGACAGGGCCCCTGGAAACACCATATATTTT | CASRCDRAPGNTIYF | TRBJ1-3 | . | TRBD1 | TRBV10-1
TGTGCCAGCAGCCGACAGGAGAACACTGAAGCTTTCTTT | CASSRQENTEAFF | TRBJ1-1 | . | . | TRBV11-3
TGTGCCAGCAGCTCTCAGATGAACACTGAAGCTTTCTTT | CASSSQMNTEAFF | TRBJ1-1 | . | . | TRBV7-9
TGCAGCGTCCGCGGACAGGTATACAATGAGCAGTTCTTC | CSVRGQVYNEQFF | TRBJ2-1 | . | TRBD1 | TRBV29-1
TGTGCCAGCGGGACAGGGGGCCGGAACACCGGGGAGCTGTTTTTT | CASGTGGRNTGELFF | TRBJ2-2 | . | TRBD1 | TRBV19
TGTGCCAGCAGCTTACTCAATGAGCAGTTCTTC | CASSLLNEQFF | TRBJ2-1 | . | . | TRBV7-2
TGCGCCAGCACCCCCACAGCGGGACTACGCTCTGGGGCCAACGTCCTGACTTTC | CASTPTAGLRSGANVLTF | TRBJ2-6 | . | TRBD2 | TRBV5-1
TGCAGCGCCCGACAGGATCTCTCCTACGAGCAGTACTTC | CSARQDLSYEQYF | TRBJ2-7 | . | . | TRBV29-1
. | CASILVAGGRDTQYF | TRBJ2-3 | . | . | TRBV6-1
TGCGCCAGCAGCCCCGCAGAGCTTGGATGGGTCGGTCACGGGGAGCTGTTTTTT | CASSPAELGWVGHGELFF | TRBJ2-2 | . | . | TRBV4-1
TGTGCCAGCACATCTGGACAGGGTGGAAGAGAGACCCAGTACTTC | CASTSGQGGRETQYF | TRBJ2-5 | . | TRBD1 | TRBV5-4
TGCAGCGTTGCCACAGGGTTGGCACAGCCCCAGCATTTT | CSVATGLAQPQHF | TRBJ1-5 | many | . | TRBV29-1
TGTGCCAGCAGCCCAGGGGGGGTCACTGAAGCTTTCTTT | CASSPGGVTEAFF | TRBJ1-1 | . | TRBD1 | TRBV14
TGTGCCAGCAACGAAATAGGGCTCAGAAACACCATATATTTT | CASNEIGLRNTIYF | TRBJ1-3 | . | . | TRBV6-4
TGTGCCAGCAGTTACGGTAACAGGGGAAACTATGGCTACACCTTC | CASSYGNRGNYGYTF | TRBJ1-2 | . | TRBD1 | TRBV6-5
TGTGCCAGCAGCAGAGGGGCCGACCCGACTGATGGCTACACCTTC | CASSRGADPTDGYTF | TRBJ1-2 | . | . | TRBV7-2
TGTGCCAGCTCCGCCCTGAGAAGCGGGGGGAGCACCGGGGAGCTGTTTTTT | CASSALRSGGSTGELFF | TRBJ2-2 | few | TRBD2 | TRBV18
TGTGCCAGCAGCACTACCGAGGTGGGGGGGGATACTGAAGCTTTCTTT | CASSTTEVGGDTEAFF | TRBJ1-1 | . | . | TRBV21-1
TGTGCCAGCAGCTCCAGGGTGCAGCCAAATTCACCCCTCCACTTT | CASSSRVQPNSPLHF | TRBJ1-6 | . | . | TRBV11-2
TGTGCCAGTGGACTGTATAACTATGGCTACACCTTC | CASGLYNYGYTF | TRBJ1-2 | medium-sized | . | TRBV6-6